Listed here are 22 T cell receptor beta chains from one sample, sequenced in a study of PD-1 blockade in mismatch repair-deficient tumors. The repertoire was sequenced with immunoSEQ multiplex PCR; TCRdb's copy has only in-frame clones and lacks some. Here the sample spans approximately 23,000 clones, about four fifths being singletons. Sequenced material: PBMCs, taken before pembrolizumab treatment. The receptors were sampled from an adult with mismatch repair-deficient cancer.

There are a few counts of this clone. This chain uses TRBV9 with TRBJ1-2, with D unresolved. V was clipped by 0 bases and J by 1 base, with 4 bases between them. The germline V gene encodes CDR1 SGDLS and CDR2 YYNGEE. The CDR3 loop spans 13 amino acids. CDR3 DNA sequence: TGTGCCAGCAGCGTAGACAGTAACTATGGCTACACCTTC. Translation gives CASSVDSNYGYTF.

CDR3 sequence (DNA): TGCGCCAGCAGCTTGGGGCGGGGGGAAGAAAAACTGTTTTTT. It codes for CASSLGRGEEKLFF. This chain joins TRBV5-1 and TRBJ1-4, with D maybe TRBD1 (5 bases). The germline gives CDR1 SGHRS, CDR2 YFSETQ. The length of the CDR3 is 14 residues. Trimming took 0 bases from V and 8 from J, leaving 11 bases between them. Full variable domain (missing parts from reference TRBV5-1 and TRBJ1-4): KAGVTQTPRYLIKTRGQQVTLSCSPISGHRSVSWYQQTPGQGLQFLFEYFSETQRNKGNFPGRFSGRQFSNSRSEMNVSTLELGDSALYLCASSLGRGEEKLFFGSGTQLSVL.

The chain employs TRBV29-1 and TRBJ1-1; possible D gene TRBD1, 6 bases. V gave up 2 bases and J gave up 3 bases, with 7 bases separating them. The length of the CDR3 is 12 residues. Germline V gives CDR1 SQVTM, CDR2 ANQGSEA. The CDR3 DNA follows: TGCAGCGTTGAAAGGGGGTACACTGAAGCTTTCTTT. It codes for CSVERGYTEAFF. The entire variable domain, with the rest obtained from reference TRBV29-1 and TRBJ1-1, is as follows: SAVISQKPSRDICQRGTSLTIQCQVDSQVTMMFWYRQQPGQSLTLIATANQGSEATYESGFVIDKFPISRPNLTFSTLTVSNMSPEDSSIYLCSVERGYTEAFFGQGTRLTVV.

This sequence joins TRBV16 and TRBJ2-5; 11 nucleotides align to TRBD2. Unmatched junction bases numbered 4, after V lost 0 bases and J lost 4 bases. Looked up from germline, CDR1 is KGHSY and CDR2 is FQNENV. The CDR3 consists of 16 residues. The DNA of the CDR3 is TGTGCCAGCAGCCAATCGTGGCTAGCGGGAGGAGAGACCCAGTACTTC. Its translation: CASSQSWLAGGETQYF.

The chain carries TRBV2 and TRBJ2-7; 8 nucleotides align to TRBD1. With V trimmed by 4 bases and J by 4 bases, 9 bases remained unmatched. Germline V gene lookup returns CDR1 SNHLY and CDR2 FYNNEI. This CDR3 contains 15 residues. The CDR3 DNA sequence: TGTGCCAGCAGTGGAGGACAGGGCAGGTTTTACGAGCAGTACTTC. Protein: CASSGGQGRFYEQYF. Full variable domain (remainder filled in from reference TRBV2 and TRBJ2-7): EPEVTQTPSHQVTQMGQEVILRCVPISNHLYFYWYRQILGQKVEFLVSFYNNEISEKSEIFDDQFSVERPDGSNFTLKIRSTKLEDSAMYFCASSGGQGRFYEQYFGPGTRLTVT.

J is TRBJ2-7 and V is TRBV28; 7 bases fit TRBD1. Germline V gene lookup returns CDR1 MDHEN and CDR2 SYDVKM. CDR3 length: 14 residues. V trimming: 5 bases; J trimming: 9 bases; junction bases outside the gene matches: 13. CDR3 sequence: CASSIGQDEGLQYF. As DNA, the CDR3 is TGTGCCAGCAGTATTGGACAGGACGAGGGGCTGCAGTACTTC.

The gene calls are TRBV7-8 and TRBJ2-7, with D perhaps matching TRBD2 (7 bases). V lost 1 base to trimming and J lost 6 bases, with 19 bases between them. The CDR3 extends over 16 amino acids. Germline CDR1 SGHVS, CDR2 FQNEAQ. The CDR3 spells CASSLGQPGGAFEQYF. The CDR3 nucleotides are TGTGCCAGCAGCTTAGGTCAGCCGGGGGGCGCTTTCGAGCAGTACTTC.

The sample holds a few counts of this clone. The CDR3 sequence is CASSSEGRRLAGDRQYF. In DNA, the CDR3 is TGTGCCAGCAGCTCAGAGGGTAGGCGACTAGCGGGGGATCGGCAGTACTTC. The chain links TRBV11-3 to TRBJ2-7, with 12 bases matching TRBD2. The germline V gene has CDR1 SGHNT and CDR2 YENEEA. Unmatched junction bases numbered 16, after V lost 4 bases and J lost 9 bases. The length of the CDR3 is 17 residues.

Here the CDR3 reads CASSPTDSSYNEQFF. CDR3 nucleotides: TGTGCCAGCTCACCCACGGACAGTTCGTACAATGAGCAGTTCTTC. This rearrangement joins TRBV18 to TRBJ2-1, with D possibly TRBD1 on 6 matching bases. Trimming removed 3 bases from V and 4 bases from J, with 13 bases in between. This CDR3 has 15 residues. CDR1 and CDR2 (germline): KGHSH, LQKENI.

The chain has TRBV18 and TRBJ1-1; no firm D call. The length of the CDR3 is 12 residues. Germline CDR1 reads KGHSH; CDR2 reads LQKENI. V gave up 3 bases and J gave up 4 bases, with 6 bases separating them. Written as DNA, the CDR3 is TGTGCCAGCTCACCGACAATCACTGAAGCTTTCTTT. The encoded protein is CASSPTITEAFF.

The genes are TRBV2 and TRBJ2-1; D is undetermined. V was cut by 6 bases and J by 4 bases, with 4 bases left in between. Germline CDR1 SNHLY, CDR2 FYNNEI. This CDR3 has 11 amino acids. This CDR3 is CASSSYNEQFF. For the CDR3, the DNA is TGTGCCAGCAGCTCGTACAATGAGCAGTTCTTC.

The chain couples TRBV28 to TRBJ2-1, with TRBD2 matching 10 bases. The CDR3 sequence is 15 residues long. Unmatched junction bases numbered 4, after V lost 5 bases and J lost 3 bases. Per germline, CDR1 MDHEN and CDR2 SYDVKM. DNA of the CDR3: TGTGCCAGCAGTCTAGCGGGAGCGGTCTACAATGAGCAGTTCTTC. Encoded protein: CASSLAGAVYNEQFF.

CDR3 sequence reads: CASSLAAGGYYNEQFF. The CDR3 DNA reads as TGCGCCAGCAGCTTGGCGGCGGGAGGCTACTACAATGAGCAGTTCTTC. The rearrangement uses TRBV5-1 and TRBJ2-1, with 8 positions matching TRBD2. Trimming at V came to 0 bases and at J to 3 bases, leaving 5 bases not matched to a gene. The CDR3 is made up of 16 amino acids. Germline CDR1 reads SGHRS; CDR2 reads YFSETQ.

V gene TRBV28 combines with J gene TRBJ1-1; D gene ambiguous. Germline CDR1 is MDHEN and CDR2 is SYDVKM. Trimming pared 3 bases from V and 5 bases from J, leaving 7 bases between. CDR3 length: 12 amino acids. CDR3 nucleotides: TGTGCCAGCAGTTTCTACTCTACTGAAGCTTTCTTT. It codes for CASSFYSTEAFF. Based on the CDR3 plus reference TRBV28 and TRBJ1-1, the full variable domain is DVKVTQSSRYLVKRTGEKVFLECVQDMDHENMFWYRQDPGLGLRLIYFSYDVKMKEKGDIPEGYSVSREKKERFSLILESASTNQTSMYLCASSFYSTEAFFGQGTRLTVV.

The chain recombines TRBV27 with TRBJ1-2; 8 positions agree with TRBD1. This CDR3 contains 17 residues. Losses at the gene ends were 4 bases for V and 0 bases for J; bases not matched to a gene: 10. Germline V gene sequence: CDR1 MNHEY, CDR2 SMNVEV (reference sequence). The CDR3 sequence is CASSSRTGTTTNYGYTF. In DNA, the CDR3 is TGTGCCAGCAGTTCAAGGACAGGGACTACTACTAACTATGGCTACACCTTC.

The rearrangement joins TRBV9 to TRBJ2-1, with a possible D match to TRBD2 (5 bases). Trimming pared 0 bases from V and 7 bases from J, leaving 14 bases between. This CDR3 has 15 residues. Germline loops: CDR1 SGDLS, CDR2 YYNGEE. The CDR3 is CASSVGRLASNEQFF. The CDR3 DNA sequence: TGTGCCAGCAGCGTAGGTCGCCTAGCTTCGAATGAGCAGTTCTTC.

This clone has only a few counts. The chain recombines TRBV2 with TRBJ2-7; 10 bases align to TRBD1. The CDR3 is made up of 14 amino acids. Per germline, CDR1 SNHLY and CDR2 FYNNEI. Trimming removed 3 bases from V and 6 bases from J; junction bases left unmatched: 5. This CDR3 is CASSDLDRGREQYF. CDR3 bases: TGTGCCAGCAGTGACCTAGACAGGGGGCGCGAGCAGTACTTC.

The genes are TRBV4-1 and TRBJ2-1; 10 bases align to TRBD2. CDR1 and CDR2 (germline): MGHRA, YSYEKL. The J segment lost 4 bases and the V segment lost 3 bases, leaving 6 bases of the junction unmatched. CDR3 length equals 16 residues. The CDR3 reads CASSQGTSGIYNEQFF. The CDR3 DNA follows: TGCGCCAGCAGCCAGGGAACTAGCGGGATTTACAATGAGCAGTTCTTC.

The rearrangement joins TRBV4-1 to TRBJ2-1; 9 bases agree with TRBD2. Germline V gene data show CDR1 as MGHRA and CDR2 as YSYEKL. The CDR3 extends over 18 amino acids. Trimming removed 3 bases from V and 8 bases from J; junction bases left unmatched: 17. For the CDR3, the DNA is TGCGCCAGCAGCCACCAACGTCGGAGCGGGGGGCTTGTCGATGAGCAGTTCTTC. It yields the protein CASSHQRRSGGLVDEQFF.

The V call is TRBV18, the J call TRBJ1-1; TRBD1 aligns across 7 bases. Germline values: CDR1 KGHSH, CDR2 LQKENI. The CDR3 has 16 residues. V was pared by 1 base and J by 1 base, with 6 bases of the junction left unmatched. The CDR3 DNA sequence: TGTGCCAGCTCACCACGCGGGACAGCTCAGAACACTGAAGCTTTCTTT. Translation: CASSPRGTAQNTEAFF. The whole variable domain, filled in from reference TRBV18 and TRBJ1-1, reads NAGVMQNPRHLVRRRGQEARLRCSPMKGHSHVYWYRQLPEEGLKFMVYLQKENIIDESGMPKERFSAEFPKEGPSILRIQQVVRGDSAAYFCASSPRGTAQNTEAFFGQGTRLTVV.

This chain joins TRBV6-5 and TRBJ2-3; 7 bases are shared with TRBD1. Germline V gene lookup returns CDR1 MNHEY and CDR2 SVGAGI. The CDR3 totals 12 residues. J gave up 9 bases and V 2 bases, and 2 bases lay outside the gene matches. This CDR3 is CASSYPQGTQYF. CDR3 sequence (DNA): TGTGCCAGCAGTTACCCACAGGGGACGCAGTATTTT.

The V gene is TRBV9, the J gene TRBJ1-2; D may be TRBD1 (6 bases). The germline V and J ends were trimmed by 2 bases and 5 bases, with 16 bases remaining between them. The V gene's germline CDR1 is SGDLS and CDR2 YYNGEE. There are 15 residues in the CDR3. DNA for the CDR3: TGTGCCAGCAGCGTTTGGGACAACCCCACATATGGCTACACCTTC. Translating gives CASSVWDNPTYGYTF.